These 21 T cell receptor beta chains were all obtained from the same sample, sequenced in a study of shared clonotypes between healthy human individuals. Libraries were prepared by immunoSEQ multiplex PCR; TCRdb keeps only in-frame clonotypes and omits some of them. The sample lists 450,000 to 600,000 clones; around 79% were seen once. Sequenced material: PBMCs. Every receptor here comes from a woman between 35 and 50 years old in good health. Some clones in this sample may be carry-over from other donors' samples.

This clone appeared a single time. At the DNA level, this CDR3 is encoded by other sequences in the same sample as well. The rearrangement joins TRBV27 to TRBJ2-5, with D perhaps TRBD2 (5 bases). The CDR3 sequence is 13 residues long. Germline loops: CDR1 MNHEY, CDR2 SMNVEV (reference sequence). The ends were cut back, 8 bases at V and 3 bases at J, with 13 bases in the middle. The DNA of the CDR3 is TGTGCCAGCGGCTTATCGGAGGAAGAGACCCAGTACTTC. It encodes CASGLSEEETQYF.

This clone was seen just once. The J gene is TRBJ2-1, the V gene TRBV6-1; 11 bases match TRBD2. Germline values: CDR1 MNHNS, CDR2 SASEGT. J lost 6 bases, V lost 6 bases, and 7 bases had no gene match. The CDR3 contains 15 residues. The CDR3 bases are TGTGCCAGCAGGAGACTAGCGGGATCGGGCAATGAGCAGTTCTTC. It yields the protein CASRRLAGSGNEQFF.

In this sample, this clone turned up a few times. The chain couples TRBV7-7 to TRBJ2-3; D is unresolved. The CDR3 is 13 residues long. Germline lookup yields CDR1 SSHAT and CDR2 FNYEAQ (reference sequence). Trimming took 5 bases from V and 0 from J, leaving 6 bases between them. The CDR3 protein is CASSKESTDTQYF. For the CDR3, the DNA is TGTGCCAGCAGCAAGGAAAGCACAGATACGCAGTATTTT.

This clone was recorded a few times. The chain carries TRBV6-1 and TRBJ1-3; D gene unclear. Trimming removed 3 bases from V and 2 bases from J, with 11 bases in between. The CDR3 loop spans 15 amino acids. Germline values: CDR1 MNHNS, CDR2 SASEGT. The CDR3 protein is CASSDPRGAGNTIYF. The CDR3 nucleotides read TGTGCCAGCAGTGACCCGCGGGGAGCTGGAAACACCATATATTTT.

This chain connects TRBV5-4 to TRBJ1-2; D unclear. The CDR3 extends over 16 amino acids. Trimming pared 0 bases from V and 1 base from J, leaving 13 bases between. Germline lookup yields CDR1 SGHNT and CDR2 YYREEE (reference sequence). The CDR3 reads CASSLGMRTDNYGYTF. DNA of the CDR3: TGTGCCAGCAGCTTGGGGATGCGGACGGATAACTATGGCTACACCTTC.

Comments on this clone: Other nucleotide sequences from this sample produce the same CDR3. This chain joins TRBV7-7 and TRBJ2-1; D may be TRBD1 (6 bases). Germline-derived CDR1 and CDR2 are SSHAT and FNYEAQ (reference sequence). V shed 6 bases and J shed 4 bases, with 10 bases lying between them. The CDR3 sequence is 13 residues long. The CDR3 region is CASSPDRYNEQFF. The CDR3 nucleotides read TGTGCCAGCAGTCCGGACAGATACAATGAGCAGTTCTTC.

The V call is TRBV5-1, the J call TRBJ2-7, with a weak D call TRBD1 (6 bases). Germline CDR1 reads SGHRS; CDR2 reads YFSETQ. CDR3 length equals 15 residues. The V end lost 1 base, the J end lost 5 bases, and 16 bases lay between the germline ends. CDR3 nucleotides: TGCGCCAGCAGCTTGTGGGGGCAACCGGGAAACGAGCAGTACTTC. Translated, it gives CASSLWGQPGNEQYF.

The chain uses TRBV4-3 and TRBJ2-1; D remains unclear. V gave up 0 bases and J gave up 6 bases, with 9 bases separating them. The CDR3 runs to 14 residues. Germline assignment: CDR1 LGHNA and CDR2 YSLEER. The CDR3 DNA sequence: TGCGCCAGCAGCCAAGAACCTAGGGTCAATGAGCAGTTCTTC. Translation: CASSQEPRVNEQFF.

The chain is built from TRBV7-2 and TRBJ2-7; 7 bases are a match to TRBD2. The V gene end was trimmed by 8 bases and the J gene end by 1 base; junction bases not matched to a gene: 11. Germline values: CDR1 SGHTA, CDR2 FQGNSA. The CDR3 totals 15 residues. CDR3 protein: CASREAAGGSYEQYF. The DNA of the CDR3 is TGTGCCAGCCGGGAGGCGGCCGGAGGATCCTACGAGCAGTACTTC.

The chain uses TRBV2 and TRBJ2-7, with D perhaps given as TRBD1 or TRBD2 (6 bases each). Trimming shortened V by 6 bases and J by 5 bases, and 17 bases separated the two germline ends. The germline V gene has CDR1 SNHLY and CDR2 FYNNEI. There are 14 residues in the CDR3. CDR3 region: CASRAVGGIDEQYF. The CDR3 nucleotides read TGTGCCAGCAGGGCGGTGGGGGGCATCGACGAGCAGTACTTC.

V usage is TRBV27 and J usage is TRBJ2-2; no clear D gene. Trimming took 5 bases from V and 7 from J, leaving 8 bases between them. The length of the CDR3 is 12 residues. Germline V CDR1 and CDR2: MNHEY, SMNVEV (reference sequence). The CDR3 coding sequence is TGTGCCAGCAGTCCCCCGGTCGGGGAGCTGTTTTTT. It encodes CASSPPVGELFF.

This chain links TRBV14 with TRBJ2-1, with 7 bases lining up with TRBD2. The CDR3 is made up of 14 amino acids. Germline CDR1 is SGHDN and CDR2 is FVKESK. Unmatched junction bases numbered 2, after V lost 6 bases and J lost 0 bases. Written as DNA, the CDR3 is TGTGCCAGCAGAGGACTAGACTCCTACAATGAGCAGTTCTTC. Protein: CASRGLDSYNEQFF.

The V gene is TRBV18, the J gene TRBJ2-1; 8 nucleotides align to TRBD2. The CDR3 is 14 residues long. Looked up from germline, CDR1 is KGHSH and CDR2 is LQKENI. Trimming took 4 bases from V and 5 from J; bases not matched to a gene: 4. CDR3 nucleotide sequence: TGTGCCAGCTCACGACTAGCGACCAACAATGAGCAGTTCTTC. Residues: CASSRLATNNEQFF.

Worth noting for this clone: Other nucleotide sequences in the sample specify the same CDR3. The genes are TRBV5-1 and TRBJ2-3, with D unclear. The CDR3 loop spans 15 amino acids. Looked up from germline, CDR1 is SGHRS and CDR2 is YFSETQ. V lost 0 bases to trimming and J lost 0 bases, with 8 bases between them. The chain's CDR3 is CASSLVGPSTDTQYF. The CDR3 DNA reads as TGCGCCAGCAGCTTGGTCGGGCCTAGCACAGATACGCAGTATTTT.

The rearrangement joins TRBV7-2 to TRBJ2-5; D call uncertain. V was trimmed by 0 bases and J by 5 bases, leaving 10 bases between them. Germline CDR1 and CDR2: SGHTA and FQGNSA. CDR3 length: 14 residues. Written as DNA, the CDR3 is TGTGCCAGCAGCTTAGCGATAGGGTGGGAGACCCAGTACTTC. Protein product: CASSLAIGWETQYF.

This rearrangement joins TRBV2 to TRBJ1-2; D not resolved. Per germline, CDR1 SNHLY and CDR2 FYNNEI. The CDR3 loop spans 14 amino acids. The V end was cut by 2 bases, the J end by 4 bases, with 11 bases between. CDR3 sequence reads: CASSERTGVYGYTF. For the CDR3, the DNA is TGTGCCAGCAGTGAAAGGACGGGCGTCTATGGCTACACCTTC.

V is TRBV5-1 and J is TRBJ2-1; 13 nucleotides align to TRBD2. Germline-derived CDR1 and CDR2 are SGHRS and YFSETQ. The CDR3 loop spans 15 amino acids. The J segment lost 7 bases and the V segment lost 4 bases, leaving 5 bases of the junction unmatched. Here the CDR3 DNA reads TGCGCCAGCAGCCTCGGGACTAGCGGGAAAAATGAGCAGTTCTTC. Its translation: CASSLGTSGKNEQFF.

J is TRBJ2-7 and V is TRBV15, with 7 bases that match TRBD2. The V segment lost 0 bases and the J segment 1 base; nucleotides outside the gene matches: 9. The CDR3 is 17 residues long. Looked up from germline, CDR1 is LNHNV and CDR2 is YYDKDF (reference sequence). The CDR3 nucleotides are TGTGCCACCAGCAGAGATCCCCCCGCTAGCGGATCCTACGAGCAGTACTTC. This encodes CATSRDPPASGSYEQYF.

The chain joins TRBV5-4 to TRBJ2-7; TRBD1 agrees at 8 bases. J gave up 6 bases and V 0 bases, and 11 bases lay outside the gene matches. The length of the CDR3 is 16 residues. Germline V CDR1 and CDR2: SGHNT, YYREEE (reference sequence). The CDR3: CASSLALGRGPGEQYF. CDR3 DNA: TGTGCCAGCAGCTTGGCCCTTGGCAGGGGGCCTGGCGAGCAGTACTTC.

This clone has a single count. In DNA form, the CDR3 reads TGCGCCAGCGGGCGACAGACAGGGGGCGCGAACACCGGGGAGCTGTTTTTT. Translation gives CASGRQTGGANTGELFF. The rearrangement links TRBV5-1 to TRBJ2-2; the match to TRBD1 covers 10 bases. The CDR3 has 17 residues. Per the germline V gene, CDR1 is SGHRS and CDR2 is YFSETQ. Losses at the gene ends were 7 bases for V and 0 bases for J; bases not matched to a gene: 9.

V is TRBV7-2 and J is TRBJ1-5; no clear D gene. V was clipped by 4 bases and J by 7 bases, with 14 bases between them. This CDR3 is 14 amino acids long. The germline gives CDR1 SGHTA, CDR2 FQGNSA. CDR3 sequence: CASSSLGPEQPQHF. As DNA, the CDR3 is TGTGCCAGCAGCTCCCTAGGGCCGGAACAGCCCCAGCATTTT.